The 28 T cell receptor beta chains given below trace back to one sample, sequenced in a study of cytomegalovirus exposure and HLA in healthy donors. Repertoires were generated with immunoSEQ multiplex PCR, while TCRdb's copy carries only in-frame clones and drops some. This table holds over 85,000 clones, approximately 89% found once. The sample was PBMCs. The receptors were gathered from a woman younger than 35 in good health and CMV-seronegative.

The rearrangement links TRBV6-1 to TRBJ2-2; no definite D call. The CDR3 has 15 residues. V was cut by 2 bases and J by 1 base, with 8 bases left in between. Germline V gene lookup returns CDR1 MNHNS and CDR2 SASEGT. The CDR3 here is CASSEHARNTGELFF. CDR3 sequence (DNA): TGTGCCAGCAGTGAACACGCGAGGAACACCGGGGAGCTGTTTTTT.

The genes are TRBV4-3 and TRBJ1-2; 11 bases line up with TRBD1. Germline trimming cut 1 base from V and 0 bases from J; bases unmatched to any gene: 7. The CDR3 runs to 18 residues. Germline-derived CDR1 and CDR2 are LGHNA and YSLEER. The CDR3 spells CASSQGPGQGGSNYGYTF. The CDR3 nucleotides are TGCGCCAGCAGCCAAGGGCCGGGACAGGGGGGATCTAACTATGGCTACACCTTC.

The gene calls are TRBV28 and TRBJ2-3; 7 bases align to TRBD2. Germline assignment: CDR1 MDHEN and CDR2 SYDVKM. The CDR3 has 18 amino acids. V dropped 5 bases and J dropped 2; count of bases not matched to a gene: 16. The DNA for the CDR3 is TGTGCCAGCAGTACTAACCTCGGGAGGCAGTTGAACACAGATACGCAGTATTTT. Translating gives CASSTNLGRQLNTDTQYF.

The rearrangement uses TRBV7-9 and TRBJ1-5, with D unresolved. Germline V gene lookup returns CDR1 SEHNR and CDR2 FQNEAQ (reference sequence). The V end lost 3 bases, the J end lost 4 bases, and 4 bases lay between the germline ends. The length of the CDR3 is 12 residues. The CDR3 DNA follows: TGTGCCAGCAGCTTTAGTAATCAGCCCCAGCATTTT. It specifies CASSFSNQPQHF.

The rearrangement uses TRBV5-4 and TRBJ1-2; D is unresolved. The germline gives CDR1 SGHNT, CDR2 YYREEE (reference sequence). This CDR3 is 14 amino acids long. V shed 1 base and J shed 6 bases, with 13 bases lying between them. Here the CDR3 reads CASSLFVGRDGYTF. The CDR3 DNA reads as TGTGCCAGCAGCTTGTTCGTAGGGAGGGATGGCTACACCTTC. Combining the CDR3 with reference TRBV5-4 and TRBJ1-2 gives the whole variable domain ETGVTQSPTHLIKTRGQQVTLRCSSQSGHNTVSWYQQALGQGPQFIFQYYREEENGRGNFPPRFSGLQFPNYSSELNVNALELDDSALYLCASSLFVGRDGYTFGSGTRLTVV.

The chain joins TRBV30 to TRBJ2-1, with D possibly TRBD1 on 5 matching bases. V was clipped by 3 bases and J by 2 bases, with 20 bases between them. Germline V gene sequence: CDR1 GTSNPN, CDR2 SVGIG (reference sequence). This CDR3 region has 17 residues. The CDR3 reads CAWSDELQELTYNEQFF. CDR3 coding DNA: TGTGCCTGGAGCGATGAACTACAGGAGCTAACCTACAATGAGCAGTTCTTC.

V gene TRBV18 combines with J gene TRBJ2-5, with TRBD1 matching 7 bases. Germline CDR1 is KGHSH and CDR2 is LQKENI. V was pared by 3 bases and J by 5 bases, with 12 bases of the junction left unmatched. The CDR3 is made up of 16 amino acids. The CDR3 spells CASSPQRTGRQETQYF. For the CDR3, the DNA is TGTGCCAGCTCACCCCAAAGGACAGGCCGCCAGGAGACCCAGTACTTC.

The chain couples TRBV7-9 to TRBJ1-4, with 8 bases identical to TRBD1. Germline CDR1 SEHNR, CDR2 FQNEAQ (reference sequence). CDR3 length: 13 residues. J was trimmed by 8 bases and V by 4 bases; bases with no gene match: 3. CDR3 loop: CASSYTGGEKLFF. CDR3 DNA sequence: TGTGCCAGCAGCTACACAGGGGGGGAAAAACTGTTTTTT.

The chain employs TRBV4-1 and TRBJ2-5; D uncertain. The germline V gene has CDR1 MGHRA and CDR2 YSYEKL. Trimming took off 5 bases at V and 5 bases at J, with 15 bases between the two ends. There are 14 residues in the CDR3. As DNA, the CDR3 is TGCGCCAGCAGCGAAGCATGGGCTCGGGAGACCCAGTACTTC. Translating it yields CASSEAWARETQYF.

This chain connects TRBV6-1 to TRBJ2-7, with TRBD1 as a possible D gene (5 bases). This CDR3 region has 15 residues. Trimming removed 6 bases at V and 2 bases at J, with 17 bases between. Germline V gene sequence: CDR1 MNHNS, CDR2 SASEGT. The CDR3 loop is CASSDGATPAYEQYF. As DNA, the CDR3 is TGTGCCAGCAGCGATGGGGCCACCCCAGCCTACGAGCAGTACTTC.

The rearrangement links TRBV28 to TRBJ1-5, with D unclear. The CDR3 runs 15 residues. V gave up 5 bases and J gave up 6 bases, with 17 bases separating them. CDR1 MDHEN and CDR2 SYDVKM come from the germline V gene. The CDR3 sequence: CASSRAGMLGQPQHF. The CDR3 bases are TGTGCCAGCAGTCGGGCCGGGATGTTGGGTCAGCCCCAGCATTTT.

The gene calls are TRBV7-3 and TRBJ1-4; 9 bases map to TRBD1. CDR1 SGHTA and CDR2 FQGTGA come from the germline V gene. Trimming cost V 4 bases and J 7 bases; bases outside gene matches: 7. The CDR3 sequence is 15 residues long. CDR3 amino acids: CASSSLGQGVEKLFF. In DNA form, the CDR3 reads TGTGCCAGCAGCTCCCTGGGACAGGGAGTTGAAAAACTGTTTTTT.

The chain employs TRBV5-4 and TRBJ2-1; a weak D match, TRBD2 (6 bases). The CDR3 is 17 amino acids. V was pared by 1 base and J by 0 bases, with 14 bases between. Germline CDR1 is SGHNT and CDR2 is YYREEE (reference sequence). This CDR3 is CASSLIGGTHSYNEQFF. The CDR3, as DNA: TGTGCCAGCAGCTTGATTGGGGGGACCCACTCCTACAATGAGCAGTTCTTC.

The J gene is TRBJ2-3, the V gene TRBV6-4; the match to TRBD1 covers 7 bases. Germline V gene sequence: CDR1 MRHNA, CDR2 SNTAGT. J gave up 0 bases and V 4 bases, and 4 bases lay outside the gene matches. The CDR3 loop spans 15 amino acids. The CDR3, as DNA: TGTGCCAGCAGTGCCCTGGGACAGAGCACAGATACGCAGTATTTT. Amino acids: CASSALGQSTDTQYF.

The chain links TRBV11-2 to TRBJ1-4, with a possible D match to TRBD1 (5 bases). V dropped 8 bases and J dropped 5 bases, with 15 bases sitting between them. The CDR3 spans 14 residues. Germline lookup yields CDR1 SGHAT and CDR2 FQNNGV. The CDR3 sequence: CASGNPDTNEKLFF. The CDR3 DNA is TGTGCCAGCGGAAACCCGGACACAAATGAAAAACTGTTTTTT.

This rearrangement joins TRBV6-6 to TRBJ2-3, with D possibly TRBD1 on 6 matching bases. The CDR3 has 14 amino acids. Looked up from germline, CDR1 is MNHNY and CDR2 is SVGAGI (reference sequence). Between the trimmed V and J ends, which lost 8 bases and 0 bases, there was a span of 12 bases. CDR3 sequence reads: CASSDSLSTDTQYF. CDR3 DNA: TGTGCCAGCTCGGACAGCCTGAGCACAGATACGCAGTATTTT.

The chain combines TRBV5-1 with TRBJ2-5; 11 bases are shared with TRBD2. The CDR3 is 15 residues long. The V gene end was trimmed by 3 bases and the J gene end by 0 bases; junction bases not matched to a gene: 1. In germline, CDR1 is SGHRS, CDR2 YFSETQ. CDR3 in DNA: TGCGCCAGCAGCTGGGGACTAGCGGACCAAGAGACCCAGTACTTC. It yields the protein CASSWGLADQETQYF. Based on the CDR3 plus reference TRBV5-1 and TRBJ2-5, the full variable domain is KAGVTQTPRYLIKTRGQQVTLSCSPISGHRSVSWYQQTPGQGLQFLFEYFSETQRNKGNFPGRFSGRQFSNSRSEMNVSTLELGDSALYLCASSWGLADQETQYFGPGTRLLVL.

As for this clone: The junction shows a germline mismatch at one end, possibly a read error. This chain uses TRBV7-7 with TRBJ2-5; 12 positions match TRBD2. Germline V CDR1 and CDR2: SSHAT, FNYEAQ (reference sequence). The CDR3 is 16 amino acids. Written as DNA, the CDR3 is TGTGCTAGCAGCCGCGGACTAGCGGGGAGCCAAGAGACCCAGTACTTC. Its protein is CASSRGLAGSQETQYF.

This chain connects TRBV6-6 to TRBJ2-7, with D perhaps TRBD1 (5 bases). With 2 bases removed from V and 6 bases from J, the gap between germline ends came to 11 bases. The CDR3 is made up of 13 amino acids. Looked up from germline, CDR1 is MNHNY and CDR2 is SVGAGI (reference sequence). The CDR3 here is CASSYRQGSEQYF. Here the CDR3 DNA reads TGTGCCAGCAGTTACCGGCAGGGATCCGAGCAGTACTTC.

The chain uses TRBV30 and TRBJ2-1; D may be TRBD2 (6 bases). This CDR3 spans 11 amino acids. V lost 2 bases and J lost 11, with 10 bases in between. Germline lookup yields CDR1 GTSNPN and CDR2 SVGIG (reference sequence). The CDR3 here is CAWSRGLQQFF. In DNA, the CDR3 is TGTGCCTGGAGTCGGGGACTCCAGCAGTTCTTC.

In DNA, the CDR3 is TGTGCCAGCAGTTCGACAGGGGGTTTGACTGAAGCTTTCTTT. The encoded protein is CASSSTGGLTEAFF. The chain links TRBV6-5 to TRBJ1-1; 9 positions agree with TRBD1. CDR3 length equals 14 residues. The V gene's germline CDR1 is MNHEY and CDR2 SVGAGI. J gave up 5 bases and V 4 bases, and 5 bases lay outside the gene matches.

This chain links TRBV5-1 with TRBJ2-5; 9 nucleotides align to TRBD1. V trimming: 2 bases; J trimming: 5 bases; junction bases outside the gene matches: 7. The germline V gene has CDR1 SGHRS and CDR2 YFSETQ. The CDR3 is 15 amino acids. This CDR3 is CASSLGQGTAETQYF. The DNA of the CDR3 is TGCGCCAGCAGCTTAGGACAGGGGACGGCGGAGACCCAGTACTTC.

This chain joins TRBV28 and TRBJ1-4; weak D call: TRBD1 (5 bases). CDR3 size: 11 residues. Trimming shortened V by 4 bases and J by 16 bases, and 13 bases separated the two germline ends. CDR1 MDHEN and CDR2 SYDVKM come from the germline V gene. CDR3 protein: CASSSTEERFF. In DNA form, the CDR3 reads TGTGCCAGCAGTTCGACAGAAGAGAGGTTTTTT.

This clone turned up a few times. The rearrangement uses TRBV7-6 and TRBJ2-3; 10 bases match TRBD2. Germline CDR1 reads SGHVS; CDR2 reads FNYEAQ. Trimming cost V 5 bases and J 0 bases; bases outside gene matches: 5. The CDR3 is 16 residues long. Here the CDR3 DNA reads TGTGCCAGCAGCCCCCGGACTAGCGGAAGCACAGATACGCAGTATTTT. It encodes CASSPRTSGSTDTQYF.

The chain joins TRBV11-2 to TRBJ1-5; D possibly corresponds to TRBD1 (5 bases). This CDR3 is built from 15 residues. V lost 3 bases and J 5 bases, leaving 14 bases between the germline ends. Germline CDR1 SGHAT, CDR2 FQNNGV. The CDR3 bases are TGTGCCAGCAGCTTCCGTTCCGGGGGTGATCAGCCCCAGCATTTT. Translating gives CASSFRSGGDQPQHF.

This clone was counted once. This chain joins TRBV28 and TRBJ2-2; D perhaps matches TRBD2 (5 bases). This CDR3 is 16 amino acids long. The germline CDR1 and CDR2 sequences are MDHEN and SYDVKM. V was clipped by 4 bases and J by 5 bases, with 17 bases between them. The CDR3 nucleotides read TGTGCCAGCAGTTATCCCGGTGGGAGAGGAACCGGGGAGCTGTTTTTT. Residues: CASSYPGGRGTGELFF.

The V call is TRBV7-9, the J call TRBJ1-1; D is uncertain. Germline assignment: CDR1 SEHNR and CDR2 FQNEAQ (reference sequence). The length of the CDR3 is 15 residues. Trimming took off 2 bases at V and 3 bases at J, with 13 bases between the two ends. CDR3 coding DNA: TGTGCCAGCAGCTTAATCGTCGGGAGGGACACTGAAGCTTTCTTT. Encoded protein: CASSLIVGRDTEAFF.

The chain couples TRBV14 to TRBJ1-1; D gene uncertain. The CDR3 consists of 14 residues. With 5 bases removed from V and 4 bases from J, the gap between germline ends came to 14 bases. The germline gives CDR1 SGHDN, CDR2 FVKESK. CDR3 protein: CASSKAGRVTEAFF. In DNA form, the CDR3 reads TGTGCCAGCAGCAAGGCGGGAAGGGTCACTGAAGCTTTCTTT. Variable domain in full (rest from reference TRBV14 and TRBJ1-1): EAGVTQFPSHSVIEKGQTVTLRCDPISGHDNLYWYRRVMGKEIKFLLHFVKESKQDESGMPNNRFLAERTGGTYSTLKVQPAELEDSGVYFCASSKAGRVTEAFFGQGTRLTVV.